The 8 T cell receptor beta chains in this list originate from one sample, sequenced in a study of response to subunit inactivated influenza vaccine. A single record per CDR3 protein comes from TCRdb applying MiXCR to the RT-PCR reads. This sample carries fewer than 650,000 distinct CDR3 sequences, over 10% of them seen once, and the ten largest clones take around 13%. The specimen comprised PBMCs from blood, sampled about 40 days after vaccination. The receptors were sampled from a man aged 45-65 years who received an inactivated influenza vaccine.

This sequence joins TRBV7-8 and TRBJ2-7; unclear D gene. Germline V gene sequence: CDR1 SGHVS, CDR2 FQNEAQ. The CDR3 is 12 amino acids. Trimming cost V 5 bases and J 8 bases, with 13 bases left between them. The DNA of the CDR3 is TGTGCCAGCAGCGCCCGGCGGCCCCAGCAGTACTTC. Amino acids: CASSARRPQQYF.

Written as DNA, the CDR3 is TGTTCCATCTGCCCCGCCCTTTTTAGCCAGGACACCGGGGAGCTGTTTTTT. It yields the protein CSICPALFSQDTGELFF. The V and J genes are TRBV12-3 or TRBV12-4 and TRBJ2-2; D is undetermined. The CDR3 covers 17 residues.

This clonotype appeared a few times. The chain carries TRBV4-1 and TRBJ1-4; D remains ambiguous. In germline, CDR1 is MGHRA, CDR2 YSYEKL. The CDR3 extends over 12 amino acids. V was shortened by 4 bases and J by 4 bases, with 4 bases between the two germline ends. The CDR3 sequence is CASSRGNEKLFF. For the CDR3, the DNA is TGCGCCAGCAGCCGGGGTAATGAAAAACTGTTTTTT.

V and J are TRBV3-1 and TRBJ2-1; D unclear. Germline-derived CDR1 and CDR2 are LGHDT and YNNKEL (reference sequence). The CDR3 has 11 residues. The V gene lost 1 base and the J gene lost 12 bases, with 7 bases spanning the gap. This CDR3 reads CASSQGSMQFF. Written as DNA, the CDR3 is TGTGCCAGCAGCCAAGGGTCCATGCAGTTCTTC.

The sample holds many counts of this clonotype. The V and J genes are TRBV15 and TRBJ1-1; D not resolved. Germline V gene data show CDR1 as LNHNV and CDR2 as YYDKDF (reference sequence). The CDR3 runs to 15 residues. V lost 1 base and J 6 bases, leaving 15 bases between the germline ends. The CDR3 coding sequence is TGTGCCACCAGCAGAGTTAAGTTGGGTATATCTGAAGCTTTCTTT. This encodes CATSRVKLGISEAFF.

This clonotype appeared a few times. The rearrangement links TRBV7-9 to TRBJ2-5; a weak D match, TRBD2 (6 bases). Trimming cost V 5 bases and J 4 bases, with 14 bases left between them. The CDR3 extends over 14 amino acids. Germline V gene sequence: CDR1 SEHNR, CDR2 FQNEAQ (reference sequence). CDR3 in amino acids: CASSRDKEGETQYF. For the CDR3, the DNA is TGTGCCAGCAGCCGCGACAAGGAGGGAGAGACCCAGTACTTC.

The CDR3 loop is CASSSGGADTEAFF. CDR3 sequence (DNA): TGTGCCAGCAGTTCAGGGGGGGCGGACACTGAAGCTTTCTTT. The chain recombines TRBV6-5 with TRBJ1-1; 7 bases are a match to TRBD1. V lost 4 bases and J lost 3; bases outside the gene matches: 5. The CDR3 spans 14 residues. Germline loops: CDR1 MNHEY, CDR2 SVGAGI.

The chain carries TRBV18 and TRBJ2-6; the D is unclear. Trimming took off 6 bases at V and 4 bases at J, with 19 bases between the two ends. The CDR3 loop spans 17 amino acids. Germline values: CDR1 KGHSH, CDR2 LQKENI. CDR3 nucleotide sequence: TGTGCCAGCTCCCCGAAGGCCCCGGAGCTCGGGGCCAACGTCCTGACTTTC. Protein product: CASSPKAPELGANVLTF.